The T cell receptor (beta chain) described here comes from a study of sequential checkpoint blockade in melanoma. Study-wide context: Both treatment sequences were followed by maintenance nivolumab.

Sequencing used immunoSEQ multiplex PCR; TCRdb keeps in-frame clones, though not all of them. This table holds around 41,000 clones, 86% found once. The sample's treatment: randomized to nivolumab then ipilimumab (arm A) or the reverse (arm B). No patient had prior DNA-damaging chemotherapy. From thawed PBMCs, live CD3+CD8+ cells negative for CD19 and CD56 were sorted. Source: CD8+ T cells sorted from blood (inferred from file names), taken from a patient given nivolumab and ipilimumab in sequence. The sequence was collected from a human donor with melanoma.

The CDR3 region is CASSDGTTRRYV. The CDR3 DNA follows: TGTGCCAGCAGCGATGGGACAACGCGACGGTACGTC. The chain uses TRBV11-3 and TRBJ2-7, with TRBD1 as a possible D gene (6 bases). The CDR3 contains 12 residues. Trimming left V 5 bases short and J 12 bases short, with 17 bases between. Germline V gene lookup returns CDR1 SGHNT and CDR2 YENEEA.